This section outlines one TCR beta chain sequence together with its context. Treatment denoted: some 20 received Ad26.COV2.S at low or high dose, single or two shots; about 5 received placebo; per-sample allocation not given. Samples analyzed were those drawn on day 63 after the first vaccine or placebo injection. TCRdb's copy holds only in-frame clones and misses some; the assay was immunoSEQ multiplex PCR. Among 200,000 to 300,000 clones listed, around nine tenths were seen once. Trimming took 4 bases from V and 0 from J, leaving 12 bases between them. The CDR3 contains 15 residues. Germline CDR1 SGHTS, CDR2 YDEGEE. The entry originates in a study of Ad26.COV2.S vaccination and SARS-CoV-2 variants.

Sequencing used peripheral blood, obtained in a trial of Ad26.COV2.S vaccine versus placebo. This chain connects TRBV5-8 to TRBJ2-3, with D perhaps matching TRBD2 (7 bases). The sequence derives from a person aged 18-60 years who received the Ad26.COV2.S COVID-19 vaccine or a placebo. CDR3 amino acids: CASSLGGRSTDTQYF. CDR3 bases: TGTGCCAGCAGCCTGGGGGGGCGGAGCACAGATACGCAGTATTTT.